These 23 T cell receptor beta chains came from one sample sequenced in a study of Ad26.COV2.S vaccination and SARS-CoV-2 variants. Treatment in this sample: roughly 19 received Ad26.COV2.S at low or high dose, single or two shots; roughly five received placebo; per-sample allocation not given. Day 63 following the first vaccine or placebo injection was when the samples were taken. Produced via immunoSEQ multiplex PCR; TCRdb's table is partial and in-frame only. Of 400,000 to 500,000 clones in the sample, more than 75% were seen once. The sample consisted of peripheral blood, taken in a trial of Ad26.COV2.S vaccine versus placebo. Every receptor here comes from a person between 18 and 59 years old who received the Ad26.COV2.S COVID-19 vaccine or a placebo.

The chain joins TRBV11-2 to TRBJ1-5; D possibly corresponds to TRBD1 (6 bases). This CDR3 comprises 16 residues. In germline, CDR1 is SGHAT, CDR2 FQNNGV. Deletions cut 5 bases from V and 7 bases from J, with 21 bases between. The CDR3 reads CASSHGGAGVDQPQHF. As DNA, the CDR3 is TGTGCCAGCAGCCACGGAGGGGCAGGGGTGGACCAGCCCCAGCATTTT.

The chain joins TRBV6-1 to TRBJ1-4, with 7 bases lining up with TRBD1. This CDR3 comprises 15 residues. Germline lookup yields CDR1 MNHNS and CDR2 SASEGT. The V and J ends lost 3 bases and 5 bases, in that order; junction bases with no gene match: 6. The CDR3 region is CASSEGTAVNEKLFF. CDR3 sequence (DNA): TGTGCCAGCAGTGAGGGGACAGCCGTAAATGAAAAACTGTTTTTT.

This chain links TRBV15 with TRBJ2-7; D may be TRBD2 (6 bases). Per germline, CDR1 LNHNV and CDR2 YYDKDF (reference sequence). The CDR3 has 15 amino acids. Trimming removed 3 bases at V and 4 bases at J, with 16 bases between. CDR3 residues: CATSSFPEGIYEQYF. Written as DNA, the CDR3 is TGTGCCACCAGCAGTTTTCCGGAGGGTATTTACGAGCAGTACTTC.

The chain links TRBV28 to TRBJ1-5; D unresolved. The V and J ends lost 0 bases and 0 bases respectively, with 9 bases between them. The CDR3 extends over 16 amino acids. Germline values: CDR1 MDHEN, CDR2 SYDVKM. DNA for the CDR3: TGTGCCAGCAGTTTATGGCCCCACAATAGCAATCAGCCCCAGCATTTT. It is translated as CASSLWPHNSNQPQHF. Variable domain in full (rest from reference TRBV28 and TRBJ1-5): DVKVTQSSRYLVKRTGEKVFLECVQDMDHENMFWYRQDPGLGLRLIYFSYDVKMKEKGDIPEGYSVSREKKERFSLILESASTNQTSMYLCASSLWPHNSNQPQHFGDGTRLSIL.

This clone was observed once. The CDR3 sequence is CAWSVLLASTGELFF. Written as DNA, the CDR3 is TGTGCCTGGAGTGTACTTTTAGCGTCCACCGGGGAGCTGTTTTTT. The chain is built from TRBV30 and TRBJ2-2, with a tentative D call TRBD2 (5 bases). V lost 0 bases, J lost 4 bases, and 12 bases lay in between. This CDR3 is 15 amino acids long. The germline CDR1 and CDR2 sequences are GTSNPN and SVGIG (reference sequence). Full variable domain (remainder filled in from reference TRBV30 and TRBJ2-2): SQTIHQWPATLVQPVGSPLSLECTVEGTSNPNLYWYRQAAGRGLQLLFYSVGIGQISSEVPQNLSASRPQDRQFILSSKKLLLSDSGFYLCAWSVLLASTGELFFGEGSRLTVL.

This chain joins TRBV15 and TRBJ2-3, with 7 bases fitting TRBD2. The V segment lost 9 bases and the J segment 11 bases; nucleotides outside the gene matches: 17. This CDR3 is 14 amino acids long. From germline, CDR1 is LNHNV and CDR2 YYDKDF (reference sequence). The CDR3, as DNA: TGTGCCACTCTCAGCCCTTTTGAGCGGGGTATGCAGTATTTT. This encodes CATLSPFERGMQYF.

This chain connects TRBV6-6 to TRBJ1-6, with D maybe TRBD1 (6 bases). CDR1 MNHNY and CDR2 SVGAGI come from the germline V gene (reference sequence). The CDR3 extends over 16 amino acids. V was pared by 5 bases and J by 6 bases, with 17 bases between. The CDR3 region has the DNA TGTGCCAGCAGTCCTACGGGGGGCGAGCGTAATTCACCCCTCCACTTT. The encoded protein is CASSPTGGERNSPLHF.

This chain links TRBV29-1 with TRBJ2-5, with 8 positions matching TRBD2. The V segment lost 5 bases and the J segment 2 bases; nucleotides outside the gene matches: 4. The V gene's germline CDR1 is SQVTM and CDR2 ANQGSEA. This CDR3 region has 13 residues. The CDR3, as DNA: TGCAGCGTTCCCTCTAGCGGGCAAGAGACCCAGTACTTC. Residues: CSVPSSGQETQYF.

This chain links TRBV6-5 with TRBJ2-2; D is perhaps TRBD1 (6 bases). Between the trimmed V and J ends, which lost 8 bases and 0 bases, there was a span of 10 bases. The V gene's germline CDR1 is MNHEY and CDR2 SVGAGI. The CDR3 is 14 residues long. The CDR3 DNA sequence: TGTGCCAGCGAAAGGACAGCGAACACCGGGGAGCTGTTTTTT. As protein: CASERTANTGELFF.

This chain uses TRBV5-1 with TRBJ2-2; 8 nucleotides agree with TRBD1. The V segment lost 2 bases and the J segment 0 bases; nucleotides outside the gene matches: 3. The CDR3 has 16 residues. Germline loops: CDR1 SGHRS, CDR2 YFSETQ. The CDR3 reads CASSLYRGSNTGELFF. CDR3 DNA: TGCGCCAGCAGCTTATACAGGGGGTCGAACACCGGGGAGCTGTTTTTT.

V is TRBV15 and J is TRBJ2-2; 10 bases fit TRBD2. The V segment lost 4 bases and the J segment 9 bases; nucleotides outside the gene matches: 8. Germline assignment: CDR1 LNHNV and CDR2 YYDKDF (reference sequence). This CDR3 spans 15 amino acids. The CDR3 loop reads CATSIERGGPRELFF. Written as DNA, the CDR3 is TGTGCCACCAGCATAGAGCGGGGGGGCCCCCGGGAGCTGTTTTTT.

V is TRBV7-8 and J is TRBJ1-1, with D perhaps TRBD1 (5 bases). Trimming took 5 bases from V and 11 from J, leaving 21 bases between them. Germline V gene data show CDR1 as SGHVS and CDR2 as FQNEAQ. CDR3 size: 14 residues. CDR3 nucleotide sequence: TGTGCCAGCAGCCCCTCCGTGGGGCAGGGTTGGGCTTTCTTT. Amino acids: CASSPSVGQGWAFF.

The genes are TRBV5-1 and TRBJ1-1, with D perhaps matching TRBD1 (6 bases). The CDR3 has 14 residues. Trimming took 4 bases from V and 2 from J, leaving 12 bases between them. CDR1 is SGHRS, CDR2 YFSETQ, per germline. The CDR3 region is CASSPGGRNTEAFF. The CDR3 region has the DNA TGCGCCAGCAGCCCGGGGGGCAGAAACACTGAAGCTTTCTTT. Variable domain in full (rest from reference TRBV5-1 and TRBJ1-1): KAGVTQTPRYLIKTRGQQVTLSCSPISGHRSVSWYQQTPGQGLQFLFEYFSETQRNKGNFPGRFSGRQFSNSRSEMNVSTLELGDSALYLCASSPGGRNTEAFFGQGTRLTVV.

J is TRBJ1-1 and V is TRBV30; D is unclear. This CDR3 is 13 amino acids long. Trimming left V 5 bases short and J 4 bases short, with 14 bases between. Germline lookup yields CDR1 GTSNPN and CDR2 SVGIG (reference sequence). The CDR3, as DNA: TGTGCCTGGGACGGGAGACTGGGCACTGAAGCTTTCTTT. Amino acids: CAWDGRLGTEAFF.

The chain employs TRBV4-3 and TRBJ1-2, with D perhaps matching TRBD1 (6 bases). The CDR3 length is 15 residues. Germline V gives CDR1 LGHNA, CDR2 YSLEER. Trimming cost V 4 bases and J 8 bases, with 20 bases left between them. The CDR3 region is CASSPRDTPLWGYTF. For the CDR3, the DNA is TGCGCCAGCAGCCCCCGGGACACCCCCCTCTGGGGCTACACCTTC.

The J gene is TRBJ2-1, the V gene TRBV6-5; D is tentatively TRBD1 or TRBD2 (5 bases each). The CDR3 covers 13 residues. From germline, CDR1 is MNHEY and CDR2 SVGAGI. Trimming took 6 bases from V and 6 from J, leaving 12 bases between them. In nucleotides, the CDR3 is TGTGCCAGCAGGGGACCTATGGTCAATGAGCAGTTCTTC. Translated, it gives CASRGPMVNEQFF.

V usage is TRBV7-9 and J usage is TRBJ2-7, with D perhaps TRBD2 (6 bases). V lost 4 bases to trimming and J lost 5 bases, with 18 bases between them. The CDR3 sequence is 15 residues long. Per the germline V gene, CDR1 is SEHNR and CDR2 is FQNEAQ (reference sequence). This CDR3 reads CASSSRDSSDHEQYF. CDR3 nucleotides: TGTGCCAGCAGCTCCCGGGACTCCAGCGACCACGAGCAGTACTTC.

The rearrangement links TRBV7-2 to TRBJ2-2; 9 bases match TRBD2. Trimming took 10 bases from V and 4 from J; bases not matched to a gene: 10. Germline CDR1 SGHTA, CDR2 FQGNSA. There are 15 residues in the CDR3. The chain's CDR3 is CAIPRGGLITGELFF. CDR3 DNA sequence: TGTGCCATTCCGCGGGGGGGCCTGATCACCGGGGAGCTGTTTTTT.

The V gene is TRBV27, the J gene TRBJ2-7; D perhaps matches TRBD2 (5 bases). V was trimmed by 8 bases and J by 0 bases, leaving 14 bases between them. CDR3 size: 14 residues. Germline CDR1 is MNHEY and CDR2 is SMNVEV (reference sequence). The CDR3: CASCPWAGSYEQYF. CDR3 bases: TGTGCCAGCTGCCCTTGGGCGGGCTCCTACGAGCAGTACTTC.

The chain links TRBV7-8 to TRBJ2-1; either TRBD1 or TRBD2 may fit D (6 bases each). This CDR3 region has 12 residues. V lost 4 bases and J 9 bases, leaving 10 bases between the germline ends. Germline V lookup: CDR1 SGHVS, CDR2 FQNEAQ. CDR3 in DNA: TGTGCCAGCAGCTGGGGGGCTCGTGAGCAGTTCTTC. It translates to CASSWGAREQFF.

Regarding this clone: Mismatch with germline at one junction end may stem from a read error. V usage is TRBV11-3 and J usage is TRBJ1-1; D remains unclear. Germline V gene lookup returns CDR1 SGHNT and CDR2 YENEEA. The CDR3 sequence is 13 residues long. The chain's CDR3 is CASSFEMNSEAFF. CDR3 nucleotides: TGTGCCAGCAGCTTCGAGATGAACTCTGAAGCTTTCTTT. The entire variable domain, with the rest obtained from reference TRBV11-3 and TRBJ1-1, is as follows: EAGVVQSPRYKIIEKKQPVAFWCNPISGHNTLYWYLQNLGQGPELLIRYENEEAVDDSQLPKDRFSAERLKGVDSTLKIQPAELGDSAVYLCASSFEMNSEAFFGQGTRLTVV.

CDR3 protein: CASSLAWTETQYF. The CDR3 nucleotides read TGTGCCAGCAGCTTAGCGTGGACGGAGACCCAGTACTTC. The chain couples TRBV7-8 to TRBJ2-5; D is unclear. The V end lost 0 bases, the J end lost 5 bases, and 7 bases lay between the germline ends. The CDR3 is made up of 13 amino acids. Germline V gene lookup returns CDR1 SGHVS and CDR2 FQNEAQ. The full variable domain, in which reference TRBV7-8 and TRBJ2-5 provide the parts outside the CDR3, is GAGVSQSPRYKVAKRGQDVALRCDPISGHVSLFWYQQALGQGPEFLTYFQNEAQLDKSGLPSDRFFAERPEGSVSTLKIQRTQQEDSAVYLCASSLAWTETQYFGPGTRLLVL.

The gene calls are TRBV18 and TRBJ1-1; no definite D call. V lost 1 base and J lost 1, with 4 bases in between. CDR1 is KGHSH and CDR2 is LQKENI in the germline V gene. The CDR3 totals 13 residues. CDR3 in DNA: TGTGCCAGCTCACCACAGGAGAACACTGAAGCTTTCTTT. Translating it yields CASSPQENTEAFF.